This TCR beta chain is drawn from a study of early T cells in non-severe SARS-CoV-2 infection. Study-level findings and limits: Matching against VDJdb likely underestimated virus-specific expansions, favoring anti-spike CD8.

The germline CDR1 and CDR2 sequences are PRHDT and FYEKMQ (reference sequence). V was pared by 7 bases and J by 10 bases, with 19 bases of the junction left unmatched. CDR3 length: 16 residues. TCRdb reprocessed the 5' RACE reads via MiXCR and lists one record per CDR3 protein. The sample has approximately 42,000 distinct CDR3 sequences, 6.1% seen once. This clonotype appeared a few times. Its antigen is as yet unknown. Sequenced material: whole blood. This chain joins TRBV13 and TRBJ2-1; 7 nucleotides agree with TRBD1. The receptor was derived from an adult who was a healthcare worker with PCR-confirmed SARS-CoV-2 infection or an uninfected control (not recorded which). The CDR3 protein is CASTSGPYTGAEEQFF. Written as DNA, the CDR3 is TGTGCCAGCACCTCGGGACCTTATACAGGGGCAGAAGAGCAGTTCTTC. The entire variable domain, with the rest obtained from reference TRBV13 and TRBJ2-1, is as follows: AAGVIQSPRHLIKEKRETATLKCYPIPRHDTVYWYQQGPGQDPQFLISFYEKMQSDKGSIPDRFSAQQFSDYHSELNMSSLELGDSALYFCASTSGPYTGAEEQFFGPGTRLTVL.